These 24 T cell receptor beta chains came from one sample sequenced in a study of blood T cell repertoires in COVID-19. Only in-frame clones appear in the TCRdb table, and some are missing; sequencing was by immunoSEQ multiplex PCR. The table has about 480,000 clones, 85% to 90% seen once. The source material was PBMCs or T cells enriched from blood (not recorded which). The receptors come from a woman aged 40 to 55 who had recovered from COVID-19.

The CDR3 loop reads CASSPRGLGEKLFF. CDR3 bases: TGTGCCAGCAGCCCCAGGGGTTTGGGGGAAAAACTGTTTTTT. This rearrangement joins TRBV3-1 (or the pseudogene TRBV3-2) to TRBJ1-4; D possibly corresponds to TRBD1 (6 bases). V lost 4 bases, J lost 8 bases, and 14 bases lay in between. The CDR3 length is 14 residues. The germline CDR1 and CDR2 sequences are LGHDT and YNNKEL (reference sequence).

The chain carries TRBV2 and TRBJ2-7, with 8 bases identical to TRBD2. The length of the CDR3 is 16 residues. Looked up from germline, CDR1 is SNHLY and CDR2 is FYNNEI. The ends lost 1 base at V and 9 bases at J; junction bases unmatched: 14. CDR3 residues: CASSEGGRKRETGQYF. The CDR3 bases are TGTGCCAGCAGTGAAGGGGGACGAAAGCGGGAGACCGGGCAGTACTTC.

This sequence joins TRBV19 and TRBJ2-1, with TRBD2 matching 10 bases. Germline V gene sequence: CDR1 LNHDA, CDR2 SQIVND (reference sequence). Trimming cost V 4 bases and J 9 bases; bases outside gene matches: 12. This CDR3 is built from 16 residues. For the CDR3, the DNA is TGTGCCAGTAGTAGGTTTGGGCTAGCGGGAGTGGGTGAGCAGTTCTTC. Translated, it gives CASSRFGLAGVGEQFF.

V and J are TRBV24-1 and TRBJ2-1, with 7 positions matching TRBD2. CDR3 length: 16 residues. Trimming cost V 6 bases and J 2 bases; bases outside gene matches: 9. Germline V gene sequence: CDR1 KGHDR, CDR2 SFDVKD. The CDR3 bases are TGTGCCACCAGTCCTCAAGGGGAGGGAGCCTACAATGAGCAGTTCTTC. Protein product: CATSPQGEGAYNEQFF.

The table lists this clone with a few counts. The chain is built from TRBV7-9 and TRBJ2-1; no clear D gene. The CDR3 totals 10 residues. V gave up 5 bases and J gave up 12 bases, with 8 bases separating them. CDR1 and CDR2 from the germline V gene are SEHNR and FQNEAQ (reference sequence). The CDR3 here is CASSGDTQFF. CDR3 DNA sequence: TGTGCCAGCAGCGGTGACACGCAGTTCTTC.

The rearrangement uses TRBV29-1 and TRBJ2-3; TRBD2 might be the D (7 bases). CDR1 SQVTM and CDR2 ANQGSEA come from the germline V gene. CDR3 length: 14 residues. V lost 6 bases, J lost 6 bases, and 19 bases lay in between. CDR3 nucleotide sequence: TGCAGCGTCAAGGGGGGGCCCCAGGCGGATACGCAGTATTTT. This translates into CSVKGGPQADTQYF.

The chain uses TRBV6-5 and TRBJ2-7; possible D gene TRBD2, 6 bases. This CDR3 spans 14 amino acids. Germline CDR1 and CDR2: MNHEY and SVGAGI. V was cut by 5 bases and J by 2 bases, with 13 bases left in between. CDR3 nucleotides: TGTGCCAGCAGTACCGCGGGGTTAACCTACGAGCAGTACTTC. This sequence encodes CASSTAGLTYEQYF.

A few counts support this clone. The rearrangement links TRBV4-1 to TRBJ1-2, with 8 bases identical to TRBD1. Germline CDR1 MGHRA, CDR2 YSYEKL. This CDR3 comprises 15 residues. The junction had 10 bases not matched to a gene; V was cut back by 4 bases and J by 6 bases. The CDR3 DNA follows: TGCGCCAGCAGCCGTGCGGACAGGGAGGGTCATGGCTACACCTTC. This codes for CASSRADREGHGYTF.

The chain employs TRBV9 and TRBJ2-1; 12 bases map to TRBD2. Looked up from germline, CDR1 is SGDLS and CDR2 is YYNGEE. This CDR3 region has 15 residues. Trimming took 4 bases from V and 7 from J; bases not matched to a gene: 6. This CDR3 is CASSNWTSGKNEQFF. In DNA, the CDR3 is TGTGCCAGCAGCAATTGGACTAGCGGGAAGAATGAGCAGTTCTTC. The whole variable domain, filled in from reference TRBV9 and TRBJ2-1, reads DSGVTQTPKHLITATGQRVTLRCSPRSGDLSVYWYQQSLDQGLQFLIQYYNGEERAKGNILERFSAQQFPDLHSELNLSSLELGDSALYFCASSNWTSGKNEQFFGPGTRLTVL.

This chain connects TRBV5-4 to TRBJ2-7; D not certain. This CDR3 region has 13 residues. CDR1 and CDR2 (germline): SGHNT, YYREEE (reference sequence). The ends were cut back, 0 bases at V and 6 bases at J, with 10 bases in the middle. This chain's CDR3 is CASSLVVEREQYF. The CDR3 DNA follows: TGTGCCAGCAGCTTGGTTGTGGAGCGCGAGCAGTACTTC.

This chain connects TRBV6-5 to TRBJ1-2, with D unresolved. The CDR3 is made up of 14 amino acids. Trimming removed 8 bases from V and 5 bases from J, with 18 bases in between. Germline-derived CDR1 and CDR2 are MNHEY and SVGAGI. The DNA of the CDR3 is TGTGCCAGCCTTGGTGGCGGAGTGACTTATGGCTACACCTTC. Translating gives CASLGGGVTYGYTF.

This clone showed up just once. The chain links TRBV9 to TRBJ2-7, with 10 bases that match TRBD2. Losses at the gene ends were 0 bases for V and 5 bases for J; bases not matched to a gene: 8. The CDR3 contains 16 residues. Germline loops: CDR1 SGDLS, CDR2 YYNGEE. CDR3: CASSVGVLAGVHEQYF. The CDR3 bases are TGTGCCAGCAGCGTAGGGGTTCTAGCGGGAGTCCACGAGCAGTACTTC.

CDR3 residues: CASSGTVEYGNTIYF. Here the CDR3 DNA reads TGTGCCAGCTCAGGGACAGTCGAGTACGGAAACACCATATATTTT. The chain combines TRBV18 with TRBJ1-3, with 7 bases matching TRBD1. Germline trimming cut 5 bases from V and 4 bases from J; bases unmatched to any gene: 8. CDR3 length: 15 residues. Germline CDR1 and CDR2: KGHSH and LQKENI.

The chain carries TRBV4-1 and TRBJ1-2, with 7 nucleotides matching TRBD1. The V segment lost 2 bases and the J segment 3 bases; nucleotides outside the gene matches: 6. Germline V lookup: CDR1 MGHRA, CDR2 YSYEKL. The CDR3 covers 15 residues. CDR3 nucleotide sequence: TGCGCCAGCAGCCAATCCCGGGACAGCTACTATGGCTACACCTTC. Translated, it gives CASSQSRDSYYGYTF.

CDR3 in DNA: TGTGCCAGCAGCCCTACTCAGGCCGTGGGGACCCAGTACTTC. It specifies CASSPTQAVGTQYF. This rearrangement joins TRBV7-2 to TRBJ2-5; no firm D call. The germline gives CDR1 SGHTA, CDR2 FQGNSA. V lost 5 bases and J lost 7, with 17 bases in between. The length of the CDR3 is 14 residues.

The rearrangement joins TRBV7-2 to TRBJ1-5; D is unclear. Between the trimmed V and J ends, which lost 1 base and 5 bases, there was a span of 6 bases. The V gene's germline CDR1 is SGHTA and CDR2 FQGNSA. The CDR3 has 13 amino acids. The CDR3 sequence: CASSLERDQPQHF. CDR3 DNA sequence: TGTGCCAGCAGCTTAGAGAGGGATCAGCCCCAGCATTTT.

The V gene is TRBV3-1 (or the pseudogene TRBV3-2), the J gene TRBJ2-7; 9 bases agree with TRBD2. Germline-derived CDR1 and CDR2 are LGHDT and YNNKEL (reference sequence). The CDR3 consists of 15 residues. The J segment lost 2 bases and the V segment lost 1 base, leaving 3 bases of the junction unmatched. In nucleotides, the CDR3 is TGTGCCAGCAGCCAAGTGGCTAGCGGGGCCTACGAGCAGTACTTC. This codes for CASSQVASGAYEQYF.

V and J are TRBV7-2 and TRBJ2-2, with D possibly being TRBD1 (6 bases). Germline V gene data show CDR1 as SGHTA and CDR2 as FQGNSA. The CDR3 is made up of 13 amino acids. The V end was cut by 5 bases, the J end by 7 bases, with 11 bases between. DNA of the CDR3: TGTGCCAGCAGCCCCAGGGGTTACGGGGAGCTGTTTTTT. Encoded protein: CASSPRGYGELFF.

The V call is TRBV27, the J call TRBJ1-2; no clear D. Per the germline V gene, CDR1 is MNHEY and CDR2 is SMNVEV (reference sequence). V was pared by 4 bases and J by 5 bases, with 2 bases between. The CDR3 spans 10 residues. The DNA of the CDR3 is TGTGCCAGCAGTTCTTATGGCTACACCTTC. This codes for CASSSYGYTF.

The rearrangement uses TRBV6-2 or TRBV6-3 and TRBJ2-5; 9 nucleotides match TRBD1. Germline V gives CDR1 MNHEY, CDR2 SVGEGT. V lost 5 bases and J lost 3; bases outside the gene matches: 7. This CDR3 comprises 15 residues. The CDR3 is CASSTRDRAEETQYF. The CDR3 nucleotides are TGTGCCAGCAGTACCCGGGACAGGGCTGAAGAGACCCAGTACTTC.

This rearrangement joins TRBV7-8 to TRBJ2-2; 9 nucleotides match TRBD2. The CDR3 extends over 16 amino acids. V lost 8 bases to trimming and J lost 7 bases; unmatched junction nucleotides: 14. Per the germline V gene, CDR1 is SGHVS and CDR2 is FQNEAQ. CDR3 sequence (DNA): TGTGCCAGCCTCCCTGGGGCGGGAGGGTTAGTCGGGGAGCTGTTTTTT. As protein: CASLPGAGGLVGELFF.

The chain carries TRBV25-1 and TRBJ2-5; 9 bases are a match to TRBD2. The trim removed 6 bases at V and 9 bases at J, leaving 11 bases unmatched. The CDR3 extends over 14 amino acids. Germline values: CDR1 MGHDK, CDR2 SYGVNS. CDR3 sequence (DNA): TGTGCCAGCAGGCGGGAGGGCCAGGGCAGCGCCCAGTACTTC. Protein: CASRREGQGSAQYF.

The chain carries TRBV4-3 and TRBJ2-1; 7 positions match TRBD2. The CDR3 is 16 residues long. V dropped 4 bases and J dropped 3; count of bases not matched to a gene: 9. Germline V gene sequence: CDR1 LGHNA, CDR2 YSLEER. The CDR3 DNA sequence: TGCGCCAGCAGCCTCCGTGCTAGCGGAGTCTACAATGAGCAGTTCTTC. Its protein is CASSLRASGVYNEQFF.

V and J are TRBV19 and TRBJ2-1, with TRBD2 matching 8 bases. This CDR3 contains 15 residues. The J segment lost 7 bases and the V segment lost 3 bases, leaving 8 bases of the junction unmatched. CDR1 is LNHDA and CDR2 is SQIVND in the germline V gene (reference sequence). CDR3 DNA: TGTGCCAGTAGTATCCTTGCGGGAGGTCCAAATGAGCAGTTCTTC. It translates to CASSILAGGPNEQFF.